Listed below are T cell receptor beta chains from one sample, sequenced in a study of human T cells and chemical hapten exposure. TCRdb used MiXCR to reprocess the RACE reads, holding one entry per CDR3 protein. Seen here are 70,000 to 85,000 distinct CDR3 sequences, 8.6% observed once, and the top ten hold roughly 1.5%. Sequencing was carried out using whole blood. All receptors derive from a male donor in good health. Some clones in this sample may be carry-over from other donors' samples. Both conserved end residues are part of each CDR3.

17	TRBV7-9	TRBJ2-3	CASSQKPPSGSTDTQYF
15	TRBV7-9	TRBJ2-1	CASSPRVGPYNEQFF
15	TRBV7-8	TRBJ1-4	CASSLGGEGDEKLFF
12	TRBV12-3/TRBV12-4	TRBJ1-1	CASRRMNTEAFF
18	TRBV6-5	TRBJ1-3	CASSYTVSTATSGNTIYF
13	TRBV29-1	TRBJ1-1	CSVVSGMNTEAFF
14	TRBV6-2/TRBV6-3	TRBJ1-1	CASTNIRTATEAFF
14	TRBV7-2	TRBJ2-3	CASSSRSSTDTQYF
12	TRBV6-2/TRBV6-3	TRBJ1-1	CASHRQGSEAFF
17	TRBV11-2	TRBJ2-1	CASSFDLGHGSYNEQFF
17	TRBV5-1	TRBJ1-1	CASSLGTAPKGDTEAFF
14	TRBV10-3	TRBJ2-7	CAINMDRGGHEQYF
19	TRBV5-4	TRBJ2-7	CASSLASERGDLGLHEQYF
16	TRBV28	TRBJ2-5	CASSLAQQGRQETQYF
12	TRBV28	TRBJ1-5	CASSLTSQGTHF
13	TRBV29-1	TRBJ1-1	CSVTTGVKTEAFF
15	TRBV2	TRBJ2-3	CASSLLAGVTDTQYF
15	TRBV27	TRBJ1-5	CASSWTADSNQPQHF
15	TRBV7-9	TRBJ2-7	CASSSTGTLINEQYF
12	TRBV29-1	TRBJ1-1	CSVEGQGSEAFF
16	TRBV3-1	TRBJ2-2	CASSHGTSGFTGELFF
14	TRBV12-3/TRBV12-4	TRBJ1-5	CASSLEGRVQPQHF
13	TRBV7-2	TRBJ1-6	CASSLVRFGPLHF
14	TRBV29-1	TRBJ1-4	CSVTPVLSNEKLFF
15	TRBV7-2	TRBJ2-1	CASSLEGLAYNEQFF
14	TRBV20-1	TRBJ2-3	CSASLGQYTDTQYF
16	TRBV6-5	TRBJ1-5	CASSPLGTAHNQPQHF
15	TRBV6-2/TRBV6-3	TRBJ2-1	CVSSQTESSYNEQFF
15	TRBV15	TRBJ1-1	CATSRDLQGGAEAFF
15	TRBV25-1	TRBJ1-1	CASKGVGTDNTEAFF
13	TRBV10-3	TRBJ2-7	CAISSSADYEQYF